The entry below gives a single T cell receptor beta chain sequence along with its context. A single base separates this from a much larger clone, so it may be a read error. The data belong to a study of Graves' ophthalmopathy and Graves' hyperthyroidism. Beta-chain TCR CDR3 regions were amplified from RNA transcripts. HTBI-primed RT-PCR formed the first round, and a multiplex PCR formed the second. In TCRdb, the multiplex PCR reads were re-called with MiXCR into one record per CDR3 protein. The data hold almost 750,000 distinct CDR3 sequences, with about 44% observed a single time. Trimming shortened V by 3 bases and J by 7 bases, and 4 bases separated the two germline ends. CDR3 length: 12 residues. Germline loops: CDR1 SNHLY, CDR2 FYNNEI.

This rearrangement joins TRBV2 to TRBJ1-6; D is unresolved. Sequenced material: peripheral blood. The clonotype comes from an adult man with Graves' ophthalmopathy. The CDR3 loop is CASSDQNSPLHF. DNA for the CDR3: TGTGCCAGCAGTGACCAGAATTCACCCCTCCACTTT.